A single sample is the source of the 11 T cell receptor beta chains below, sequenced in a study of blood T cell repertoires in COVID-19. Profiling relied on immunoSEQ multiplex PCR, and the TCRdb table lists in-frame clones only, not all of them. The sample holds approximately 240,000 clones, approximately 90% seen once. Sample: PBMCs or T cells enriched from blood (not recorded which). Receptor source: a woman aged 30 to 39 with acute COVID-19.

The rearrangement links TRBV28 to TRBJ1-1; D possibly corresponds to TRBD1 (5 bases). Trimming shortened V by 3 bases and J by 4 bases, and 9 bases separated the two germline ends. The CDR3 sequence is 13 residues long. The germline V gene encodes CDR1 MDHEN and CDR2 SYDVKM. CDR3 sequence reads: CASSFIGVTEAFF. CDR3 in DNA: TGTGCCAGCAGTTTTATAGGGGTCACTGAAGCTTTCTTT. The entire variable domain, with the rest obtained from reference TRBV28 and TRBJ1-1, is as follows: DVKVTQSSRYLVKRTGEKVFLECVQDMDHENMFWYRQDPGLGLRLIYFSYDVKMKEKGDIPEGYSVSREKKERFSLILESASTNQTSMYLCASSFIGVTEAFFGQGTRLTVV.

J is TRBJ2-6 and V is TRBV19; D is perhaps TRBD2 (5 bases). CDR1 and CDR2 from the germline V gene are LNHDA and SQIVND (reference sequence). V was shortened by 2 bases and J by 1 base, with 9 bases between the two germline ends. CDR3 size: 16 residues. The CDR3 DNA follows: TGTGCCAGTAGTATATCATCGGGATCTGGGGCCAACGTCCTGACTTTC. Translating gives CASSISSGSGANVLTF.

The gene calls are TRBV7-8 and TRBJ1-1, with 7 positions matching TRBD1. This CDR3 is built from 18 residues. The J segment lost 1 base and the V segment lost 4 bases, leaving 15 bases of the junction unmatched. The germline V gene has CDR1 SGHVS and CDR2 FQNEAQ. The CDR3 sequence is CASSYAGQAPKRNTEAFF. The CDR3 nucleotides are TGTGCCAGCAGCTACGCTGGACAGGCCCCGAAAAGGAACACTGAAGCTTTCTTT.

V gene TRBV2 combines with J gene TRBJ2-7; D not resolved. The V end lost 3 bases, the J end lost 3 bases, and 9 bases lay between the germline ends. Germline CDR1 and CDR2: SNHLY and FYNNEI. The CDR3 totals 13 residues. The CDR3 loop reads CASSEGLLYEQYF. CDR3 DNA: TGTGCCAGCAGTGAGGGCCTCCTCTACGAGCAGTACTTC. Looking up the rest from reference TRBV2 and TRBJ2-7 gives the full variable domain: EPEVTQTPSHQVTQMGQEVILRCVPISNHLYFYWYRQILGQKVEFLVSFYNNEISEKSEIFDDQFSVERPDGSNFTLKIRSTKLEDSAMYFCASSEGLLYEQYFGPGTRLTVT.

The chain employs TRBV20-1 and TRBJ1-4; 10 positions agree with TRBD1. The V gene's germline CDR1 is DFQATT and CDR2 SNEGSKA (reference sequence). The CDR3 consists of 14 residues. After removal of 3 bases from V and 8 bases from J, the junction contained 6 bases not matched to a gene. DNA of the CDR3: TGCAGTGCTAGTTGGGGGACAGGGGAAGAAAAACTGTTTTTT. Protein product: CSASWGTGEEKLFF.

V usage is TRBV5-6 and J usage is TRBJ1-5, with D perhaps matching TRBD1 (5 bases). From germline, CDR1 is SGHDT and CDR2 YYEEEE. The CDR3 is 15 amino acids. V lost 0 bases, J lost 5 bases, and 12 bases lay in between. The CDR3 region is CASSLAGSRDQPQHF. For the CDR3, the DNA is TGTGCCAGCAGCTTGGCAGGGTCCAGGGATCAGCCCCAGCATTTT. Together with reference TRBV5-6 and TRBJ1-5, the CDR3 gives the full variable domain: DAGVTQSPTHLIKTRGQQVTLRCSPKSGHDTVSWYQQALGQGPQFIFQYYEEEERQRGNFPDRFSGHQFPNYSSELNVNALLLGDSALYLCASSLAGSRDQPQHFGDGTRLSIL.

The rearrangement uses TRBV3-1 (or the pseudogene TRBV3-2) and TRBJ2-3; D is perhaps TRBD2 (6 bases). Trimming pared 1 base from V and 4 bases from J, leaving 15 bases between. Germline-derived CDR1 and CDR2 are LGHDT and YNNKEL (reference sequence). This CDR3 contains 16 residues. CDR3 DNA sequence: TGTGCCAGCAGCCAAGGGGTCGGGAGCGGTCCAGATACGCAGTATTTT. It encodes CASSQGVGSGPDTQYF.

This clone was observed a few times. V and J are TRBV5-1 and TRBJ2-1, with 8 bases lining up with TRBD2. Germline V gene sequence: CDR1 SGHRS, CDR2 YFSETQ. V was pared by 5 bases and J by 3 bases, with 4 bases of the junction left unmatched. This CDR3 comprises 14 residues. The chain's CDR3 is CASRSGTSYNEQFF. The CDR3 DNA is TGCGCCAGCAGGTCCGGGACTAGCTACAATGAGCAGTTCTTC.

The CDR3 DNA reads as TGTGCCAGCAGTTCGGGTTTCACCCCCTATGGCTACACCTTC. It codes for CASSSGFTPYGYTF. The chain couples TRBV28 to TRBJ1-2; D call uncertain. Trimming took 4 bases from V and 4 from J, leaving 13 bases between them. Per germline, CDR1 MDHEN and CDR2 SYDVKM. This CDR3 region has 14 residues.

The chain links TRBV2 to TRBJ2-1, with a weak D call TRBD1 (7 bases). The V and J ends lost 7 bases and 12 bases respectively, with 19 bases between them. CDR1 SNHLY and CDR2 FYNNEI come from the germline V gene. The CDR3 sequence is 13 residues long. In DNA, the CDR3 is TGTGCCAGCACCGGGGGACAGCTCCTAATGCAGTTCTTC. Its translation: CASTGGQLLMQFF.

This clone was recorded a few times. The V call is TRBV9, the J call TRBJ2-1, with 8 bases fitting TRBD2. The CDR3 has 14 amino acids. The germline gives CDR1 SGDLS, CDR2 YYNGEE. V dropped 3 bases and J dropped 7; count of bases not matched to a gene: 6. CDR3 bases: TGTGCCAGCAGCGAAGCGGGAGTTCCAAATGAGCAGTTCTTC. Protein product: CASSEAGVPNEQFF.